This T cell receptor (beta chain) was obtained from a study of OX40 agonist ivuxolimab in advanced cancers. Study-level background: At about 82% male, the cohort had a mean age of about 60 years, ranging from roughly 23 to 80.

Broader study findings: The CD4+ and CD8+ T cells in the blood had expanded clonally by week 6 at 0.1 to 3.0 mg/kg. Normalized T-cell clonal expansion was also low in some nonresponders.

Points on this clone: Its antigen remains unidentified.

Data came from immunoSEQ multiplex PCR; TCRdb stores just in-frame clones and leaves some out. The sample lists around 92,000 clones, 90% to 95% occurring once. The CDR3 spans 13 residues. Germline lookup yields CDR1 MDHEN and CDR2 SYDVKM. The V and J ends lost 4 bases and 13 bases, in that order; junction bases with no gene match: 6. Researchers took blood at baseline, on cycle 4 day 1, and on cycle 7 day 1. This chain uses TRBV28 with TRBJ2-1; 11 bases are shared with TRBD2. The TCR comes from an adult with an advanced solid tumor such as melanoma, head and neck, liver or kidney cancer. The sequencing used CD4+ or CD8+ T cells sorted from blood, collected in a trial of the OX40 agonist ivuxolimab. The DNA of the CDR3 is TGTGCCAGCAGTTCCCACACTAGCGGGGGACAGTTCTTC. Amino acid sequence: CASSSHTSGGQFF.